The 20 T cell receptor beta chains given below trace back to one sample, sequenced in a study of technical replicates of blood from a few donors. This table comes from immunoSEQ multiplex PCR, and its TCRdb copy is limited to in-frame clones, with some not included. The sample comprises tens of thousands of clones, 97% of which are singletons, and around 0.19% rests with the top ten. Sequenced material: T cells isolated from PBMCs. The receptor source for this set is a human donor in good health.

This chain links TRBV9 with TRBJ2-3; 10 bases match TRBD2. The CDR3 sequence is 18 residues long. The germline gives CDR1 SGDLS, CDR2 YYNGEE. V shed 3 bases and J 6 bases; nucleotides not matched to a gene: 16. CDR3 coding DNA: TGTGCCAGCAGCGCGACCCTCAAACTAGCGGGGAGGTCGGATACGCAGTATTTT. Protein product: CASSATLKLAGRSDTQYF.

The DNA of the CDR3 is TGTGCCAGCAGTGAGTACAGGGGTAACTACAATGAGCAGTTCTTC. Its protein is CASSEYRGNYNEQFF. The chain couples TRBV25-1 to TRBJ2-1, with 7 nucleotides matching TRBD1. Germline CDR1 and CDR2: MGHDK and SYGVNS. CDR3 size: 15 residues. The junction had 5 bases not matched to a gene; V was cut back by 3 bases and J by 3 bases.

The chain recombines TRBV5-4 with TRBJ2-7; unclear D gene. CDR1 SGHNT and CDR2 YYREEE come from the germline V gene (reference sequence). Trimming pared 0 bases from V and 2 bases from J, leaving 15 bases between. This CDR3 spans 16 amino acids. The CDR3: CASSLGLDSRTYEQYF. In nucleotides, the CDR3 is TGTGCCAGCAGCTTGGGGTTAGATTCAAGAACCTACGAGCAGTACTTC. Filled out from reference TRBV5-4 and TRBJ2-7, the complete variable domain reads ETGVTQSPTHLIKTRGQQVTLRCSSQSGHNTVSWYQQALGQGPQFIFQYYREEENGRGNFPPRFSGLQFPNYSSELNVNALELDDSALYLCASSLGLDSRTYEQYFGPGTRLTVT.

The chain uses TRBV5-4 and TRBJ2-7, with 9 bases aligning to TRBD1. The CDR3 totals 15 residues. V gave up 4 bases and J gave up 2 bases; unmatched junction bases: 7. Germline V gene data show CDR1 as SGHNT and CDR2 as YYREEE (reference sequence). CDR3 DNA: TGTGCCAGCAGCCCAGGGACAGGGAAGGCCTACGAGCAGTACTTC. Translated, it gives CASSPGTGKAYEQYF.

The chain couples TRBV27 to TRBJ2-2; possibly TRBD2 for D (5 bases). Germline V gives CDR1 MNHEY, CDR2 SMNVEV (reference sequence). The CDR3 has 12 amino acids. The V gene lost 2 bases and the J gene lost 7 bases, with 5 bases spanning the gap. Here the CDR3 DNA reads TGTGCCAGCAGTTTAGCGGGCGGGGAGCTGTTTTTT. It encodes CASSLAGGELFF.

This sequence joins TRBV6-1 and TRBJ1-5; D may be TRBD1 (5 bases). This CDR3 spans 14 amino acids. The V gene lost 2 bases and the J gene lost 7 bases, with 12 bases spanning the gap. The germline gives CDR1 MNHNS, CDR2 SASEGT. The CDR3 spells CASSEREGVQPQHF. As DNA, the CDR3 is TGTGCCAGCAGTGAACGCGAAGGGGTACAGCCCCAGCATTTT.

The V and J genes are TRBV9 and TRBJ1-1; the match to TRBD1 covers 7 bases. Germline CDR1 and CDR2: SGDLS and YYNGEE. J lost 7 bases, V lost 3 bases, and 0 bases had no gene match. The CDR3 is 11 residues long. The CDR3 protein is CASSGQGEAFF. In DNA form, the CDR3 reads TGTGCCAGCAGCGGACAGGGTGAAGCTTTCTTT.

The chain uses TRBV7-8 and TRBJ2-7, with 8 positions matching TRBD2. Germline V CDR1 and CDR2: SGHVS, FQNEAQ. After removal of 6 bases from V and 2 bases from J, the junction contained 3 bases not matched to a gene. This CDR3 region has 13 residues. The CDR3 DNA reads as TGTGCCAGCAGACCAGCGGGAGCCTACGAGCAGTACTTC. Protein: CASRPAGAYEQYF.

This clone appeared a single time. The chain joins TRBV28 to TRBJ2-7, with TRBD2 matching over 8 bases. Germline values: CDR1 MDHEN, CDR2 SYDVKM. This CDR3 contains 14 residues. V was clipped by 6 bases and J by 2 bases; unmatched bases: 6. The CDR3 sequence is CASRPPGLAYEQYF. In nucleotides, the CDR3 is TGTGCCAGCAGACCACCGGGACTAGCCTACGAGCAGTACTTC.

The V call is TRBV15, the J call TRBJ2-4; 9 positions match TRBD2. This CDR3 has 17 amino acids. Germline lookup yields CDR1 LNHNV and CDR2 YYDKDF (reference sequence). Unmatched junction bases numbered 7, after V lost 2 bases and J lost 2 bases. The CDR3 protein is CATSRPGLASSKNIQYF. As DNA, the CDR3 is TGTGCCACCAGCAGACCGGGACTAGCTTCGTCCAAAAACATTCAGTACTTC.

The chain links TRBV29-1 to TRBJ2-1; no firm D call. Germline V gives CDR1 SQVTM, CDR2 ANQGSEA. V lost 1 base and J 4 bases, leaving 14 bases between the germline ends. The CDR3 consists of 15 residues. The CDR3 spells CSVEGLTGAYNEQFF. The CDR3 bases are TGCAGCGTTGAAGGGCTAACGGGTGCTTACAATGAGCAGTTCTTC.

V is TRBV27 and J is TRBJ1-5; TRBD1 might be the D (5 bases). Trimming shortened V by 6 bases and J by 2 bases, and 11 bases separated the two germline ends. Germline V gene lookup returns CDR1 MNHEY and CDR2 SMNVEV (reference sequence). This CDR3 region has 14 residues. The DNA of the CDR3 is TGTGCCAGCAGAGCCGGGGGTGGCAATCAGCCCCAGCATTTT. It yields the protein CASRAGGGNQPQHF.

The V gene is TRBV6-5, the J gene TRBJ1-6, with a possible D match to TRBD1 (6 bases). CDR3 size: 16 residues. Trimming shortened V by 0 bases and J by 9 bases, and 15 bases separated the two germline ends. Germline lookup yields CDR1 MNHEY and CDR2 SVGAGI. CDR3 residues: CASSYSSQGSGSPLHF. CDR3 DNA: TGTGCCAGCAGTTACTCGAGTCAGGGGAGCGGTTCACCCCTCCACTTT.

In DNA form, the CDR3 reads TGTGCCAGCAGCCCCCGAGCAGATACGCAGTATTTT. Translated: CASSPRADTQYF. The V call is TRBV7-9, the J call TRBJ2-3; D gene ambiguous. Germline-derived CDR1 and CDR2 are SEHNR and FQNEAQ (reference sequence). Trimming took 5 bases from V and 4 from J, leaving 7 bases between them. This CDR3 has 12 amino acids.

The chain joins TRBV5-5 to TRBJ2-6; possibly TRBD2 for D (7 bases). Germline V CDR1 and CDR2: SGHKS, YYEKEE (reference sequence). V lost 2 bases and J lost 8, with 11 bases in between. The CDR3 is made up of 14 amino acids. CDR3 nucleotide sequence: TGTGCCAGCAGCTTAGGGGGGGCACCCAACGTCCTGACTTTC. Amino acid sequence: CASSLGGAPNVLTF.

Written as DNA, the CDR3 is TGTGCCAGCAGCCCTGGACAGGGGAAGAAAATTACTGAAGCTTTCTTT. This codes for CASSPGQGKKITEAFF. This chain connects TRBV4-2 to TRBJ1-1; 9 positions agree with TRBD1. The V gene's germline CDR1 is LGHNA and CDR2 YNFKEQ. The CDR3 contains 16 residues. Unmatched junction bases numbered 11, after V lost 4 bases and J lost 5 bases.

The CDR3 is CASSLGRDSYEQYF. CDR3 in DNA: TGCGCCAGCAGCTTGGGAAGAGACTCCTACGAGCAGTACTTC. The V call is TRBV5-1, the J call TRBJ2-7; D unresolved. Per germline, CDR1 SGHRS and CDR2 YFSETQ. V was shortened by 0 bases and J by 0 bases, with 7 bases between the two germline ends. The CDR3 runs 14 residues.

The chain employs TRBV30 and TRBJ2-7; no clear D gene. The V gene lost 4 bases and the J gene lost 0 bases, with 10 bases spanning the gap. Germline V CDR1 and CDR2: GTSNPN, SVGIG (reference sequence). CDR3 length: 13 amino acids. The CDR3 loop reads CAWTRPSSYEQYF. CDR3 bases: TGTGCCTGGACCAGGCCCAGCTCCTACGAGCAGTACTTC. Drawing the rest from reference TRBV30 and TRBJ2-7, the complete variable domain is SQTIHQWPATLVQPVGSPLSLECTVEGTSNPNLYWYRQAAGRGLQLLFYSVGIGQISSEVPQNLSASRPQDRQFILSSKKLLLSDSGFYLCAWTRPSSYEQYFGPGTRLTVT.

This clone has more than one count but fewer than ten. The chain uses TRBV19 and TRBJ1-2; no firm D call. The length of the CDR3 is 12 residues. CDR1 is LNHDA, CDR2 SQIVND, per germline (reference sequence). Trimming took 3 bases from V and 10 from J, leaving 12 bases between them. This CDR3 reads CASSIGLWAYTF. CDR3 in DNA: TGTGCCAGTAGTATCGGCTTGTGGGCCTACACCTTC.

This chain links TRBV30 with TRBJ1-1; D might be TRBD1 (6 bases). Germline V gene data show CDR1 as GTSNPN and CDR2 as SVGIG (reference sequence). V dropped 5 bases and J dropped 3 bases, with 13 bases sitting between them. This CDR3 has 13 residues. The CDR3 sequence: CAWLSQGDTEAFF. The CDR3 coding sequence is TGTGCCTGGTTATCACAGGGAGACACTGAAGCTTTCTTT.